Listed here are 5 T cell receptor beta chains from one sample, sequenced in a study of blood T cell repertoires in COVID-19. TCRdb's table, derived via immunoSEQ multiplex PCR, lists solely in-frame clones and lacks some. Altogether 75,000 to 100,000 clones are present, about 86% being singletons, with the ten largest covering 15%. Sequencing used peripheral blood. These receptors all come from a human donor in a cohort sampled during active COVID-19.

In nucleotides, the CDR3 is TGTGCCAGCAGCTCATCGGGACAGAACTCTGGAAACACCATATATTTT. Its protein product is CASSSSGQNSGNTIYF. The chain carries TRBV7-2 and TRBJ1-3, with 7 nucleotides matching TRBD1. V shed 4 bases, J shed 0 bases, and the junction held 6 bases outside the gene matches. There are 16 residues in the CDR3. The germline gives CDR1 SGHTA, CDR2 FQGNSA.

Only one count was recorded for this clone. The V call is TRBV7-2, the J call TRBJ2-3; 8 bases match TRBD2. J gave up 1 base and V 3 bases, and 3 bases lay outside the gene matches. This CDR3 comprises 15 residues. Germline V CDR1 and CDR2: SGHTA, FQGNSA. The chain's CDR3 is CASSFQRGRTDTQYF. The CDR3 nucleotides read TGTGCCAGCAGCTTCCAGCGGGGGCGCACAGATACGCAGTATTTT.

V usage is TRBV19 and J usage is TRBJ1-6; TRBD1 matches 7 bases. There are 15 residues in the CDR3. The J segment lost 5 bases and the V segment lost 5 bases, leaving 6 bases of the junction unmatched. Germline assignment: CDR1 LNHDA and CDR2 SQIVND (reference sequence). CDR3 DNA: TGTGCCAGTAGTTCATGGACAGGCGATAATTCACCCCTCCACTTT. Translated, it gives CASSSWTGDNSPLHF. Based on the CDR3 plus reference TRBV19 and TRBJ1-6, the full variable domain is DGGITQSPKYLFRKEGQNVTLSCEQNLNHDAMYWYRQDPGQGLRLIYYSQIVNDFQKGDIAEGYSVSREKKESFPLTVTSAQKNPTAFYLCASSSWTGDNSPLHFGNGTRLTVT.

The chain uses TRBV25-1 and TRBJ1-4; possible D gene TRBD1, 6 bases. The CDR3 is 14 residues long. Germline CDR1 MGHDK, CDR2 SYGVNS. V dropped 3 bases and J dropped 7 bases, with 12 bases sitting between them. CDR3 DNA: TGTGCCAGCAGTGACCTGGGGGCCGTTGAAAAACTGTTTTTT. This codes for CASSDLGAVEKLFF.

This chain connects TRBV4-2 to TRBJ1-6; 8 positions match TRBD1. Germline-derived CDR1 and CDR2 are LGHNA and YNFKEQ. The CDR3 consists of 17 residues. J was trimmed by 9 bases and V by 0 bases; bases with no gene match: 10. The CDR3 loop reads CASSQDYRQGNGSPLHF. The CDR3 coding sequence is TGTGCCAGCAGCCAAGACTATAGACAGGGGAATGGTTCACCCCTCCACTTT.